This TCR beta chain is from a study of shared clonotypes between healthy human individuals. The ends were cut back, 8 bases at V and 9 bases at J, with 14 bases in the middle. Per germline, CDR1 SGHAT and CDR2 FQNNGV. The CDR3 spans 13 residues. With respect to this clone: Its antigen is unidentified.

Whole-study results and caveats: The represented genetic and exposure-history diversity was limited by the small number of donors.

Nashville, Tennessee was home to all donors, who were Caucasian adults. From CD4+ cells came CD45RA+ naive and CD45RA-negative memory subsets. Methods used by the authors: ImmunoSEQ gave junction-only sequences without quality scores, so filtering differed. Some clones are missing from TCRdb's copy, which holds only in-frame ones; the method was immunoSEQ multiplex PCR. D and trimming were read from the DNA, whereas the V and J calls and clone size are those reported in that table. This sample has about 1 million clones, with approximately 68% found just once. Sequencing was done on a sample of memory CD4+ T cells sorted from blood. Described subset: CD45RA-negative fraction. The sequence was collected from a man aged 18 to 30 in good health. The chain couples TRBV11-2 to TRBJ1-6; no reliable D call. CDR3 region: CASGPLGFSPLHF. DNA of the CDR3: TGTGCCAGCGGACCTTTGGGGTTTTCACCCCTCCACTTT.